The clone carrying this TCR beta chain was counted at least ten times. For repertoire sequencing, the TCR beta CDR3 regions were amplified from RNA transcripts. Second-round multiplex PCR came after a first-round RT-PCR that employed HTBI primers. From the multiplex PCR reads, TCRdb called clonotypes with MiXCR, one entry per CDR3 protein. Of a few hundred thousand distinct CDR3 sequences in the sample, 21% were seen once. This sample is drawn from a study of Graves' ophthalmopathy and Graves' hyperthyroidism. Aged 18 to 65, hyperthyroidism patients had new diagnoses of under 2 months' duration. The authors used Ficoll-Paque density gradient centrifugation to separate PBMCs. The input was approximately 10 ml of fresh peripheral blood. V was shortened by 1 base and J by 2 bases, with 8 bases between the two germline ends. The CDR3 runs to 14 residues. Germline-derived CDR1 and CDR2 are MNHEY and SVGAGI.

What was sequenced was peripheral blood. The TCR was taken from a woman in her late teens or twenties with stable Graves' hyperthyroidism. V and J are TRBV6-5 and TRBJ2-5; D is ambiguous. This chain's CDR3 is CASSYWHKQETQYF. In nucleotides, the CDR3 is TGTGCCAGCAGTTACTGGCACAAACAAGAGACCCAGTACTTC.